Following are 10 T cell receptor beta chains from one sample sequenced in a study of blood T cell repertoires in COVID-19. Generated by immunoSEQ multiplex PCR, the TCRdb table keeps only in-frame clones and is missing some. Among about 80,000 clones listed, about 79% were seen once. The specimen was peripheral blood. The receptors stem from a human donor in a cohort sampled during active COVID-19.

V gene TRBV4-3 combines with J gene TRBJ1-4, with D perhaps TRBD1 (6 bases). There are 15 residues in the CDR3. V lost 0 bases and J 8 bases, leaving 13 bases between the germline ends. Germline lookup yields CDR1 LGHNA and CDR2 YSLEER. The CDR3 nucleotides read TGCGCCAGCAGCCAAGAGATAGGGGGAGGGGAAAAACTGTTTTTT. Protein: CASSQEIGGGEKLFF.

This clone was picked up many times. CDR3 residues: CASRQTTTGNTIYF. CDR3 coding DNA: TGTGCCAGCAGGCAAACTACGACCGGAAACACCATATATTTT. The V call is TRBV6-5, the J call TRBJ1-3; D call uncertain. Trimming pared 6 bases from V and 4 bases from J, leaving 13 bases between. This CDR3 is 14 amino acids long. Per the germline V gene, CDR1 is MNHEY and CDR2 is SVGAGI.

The rearrangement joins TRBV28 to TRBJ1-2, with 7 nucleotides matching TRBD1. The CDR3 totals 14 residues. The germline CDR1 and CDR2 sequences are MDHEN and SYDVKM. With 4 bases clipped from V and 0 bases from J, the junction kept 2 bases outside the gene matches. The CDR3 sequence: CASSYRGSNYGYTF. CDR3 nucleotide sequence: TGTGCCAGCAGTTACAGGGGCTCTAACTATGGCTACACCTTC.

This chain joins TRBV4-3 and TRBJ1-2; 7 positions match TRBD1. This CDR3 has 16 residues. Germline lookup yields CDR1 LGHNA and CDR2 YSLEER. Trimming at V came to 3 bases and at J to 1 base, leaving 8 bases not matched to a gene. The CDR3 is CASSHPGQASNYGYTF. The CDR3 coding sequence is TGCGCCAGCAGCCACCCCGGACAGGCGAGTAACTATGGCTACACCTTC.

This clone was seen a handful of times. The chain employs TRBV9 and TRBJ2-3, with D tentatively TRBD1 (5 bases). This CDR3 region has 14 residues. V gave up 4 bases and J gave up 3 bases, with 12 bases separating them. From germline, CDR1 is SGDLS and CDR2 YYNGEE. CDR3 DNA: TGTGCCAGCAGCCTTTTCGACAGTACAGATACGCAGTATTTT. Encoded protein: CASSLFDSTDTQYF.

The rearrangement uses TRBV7-6 and TRBJ2-1; 7 bases line up with TRBD2. After removal of 0 bases from V and 7 bases from J, the junction contained 9 bases not matched to a gene. Germline loops: CDR1 SGHVS, CDR2 FNYEAQ. This CDR3 is 16 amino acids long. The CDR3 sequence is CASSLAGPWRGNEQFF. The CDR3 DNA follows: TGTGCCAGCAGCTTAGCCGGACCTTGGCGGGGGAATGAGCAGTTCTTC.

The chain joins TRBV6-2 or TRBV6-3 to TRBJ1-1, with TRBD1 as a possible D gene (5 bases). Between the trimmed V and J ends, which lost 3 bases and 0 bases, there was a span of 17 bases. CDR1 is MNHEY, CDR2 SVGEGT, per germline. This CDR3 region has 17 residues. This CDR3 reads CASSYSTGDIMNTEAFF. The DNA for the CDR3 is TGTGCCAGCAGTTATTCCACAGGTGATATTATGAACACTGAAGCTTTCTTT.

The chain joins TRBV7-8 to TRBJ2-7; tentatively, D is TRBD1 (7 bases). The CDR3 covers 15 residues. Germline V CDR1 and CDR2: SGHVS, FQNEAQ. V lost 1 base to trimming and J lost 5 bases, with 15 bases between them. The CDR3: CASSLVVRGVDEQYF. The CDR3 DNA sequence: TGTGCCAGCAGCTTAGTGGTCAGGGGGGTGGACGAGCAGTACTTC.

This clone was recorded only once. The chain is built from TRBV3-1 (or the pseudogene TRBV3-2) and TRBJ2-1; 14 bases fit TRBD2. The CDR3 totals 20 residues. Germline-derived CDR1 and CDR2 are LGHDT and YNNKEL (reference sequence). J gave up 1 base and V 5 bases, and 13 bases lay outside the gene matches. CDR3 coding DNA: TGTGCCAGCAGCTTTTATCCGGGACTAGCGGGAGTAGGGTCCTACAATGAGCAGTTCTTC. This gives the protein CASSFYPGLAGVGSYNEQFF.

This clone was seen repeatedly, ten times or more. In DNA, the CDR3 is TGTGCCAGTAGTCCTTGGACAGGAGACGCGTTTGATGAAAAACTGTTTTTT. Translated, it gives CASSPWTGDAFDEKLFF. V and J are TRBV19 and TRBJ1-4; TRBD1 aligns across 7 bases. The CDR3 extends over 17 amino acids. Trimming removed 5 bases from V and 6 bases from J; junction bases left unmatched: 15. Germline V gene sequence: CDR1 LNHDA, CDR2 SQIVND (reference sequence).